Described below is a single TCR beta chain sequence and its context. A read error is possible here, since a much larger clone lies one base away. TCRdb fed the 5' RACE reads into MiXCR, producing one record per CDR3 protein. The sample includes tens of thousands of distinct CDR3 sequences, approximately 23% seen only once; the top ten take roughly 3.1%. Trimming removed 0 bases from V and 9 bases from J, with 9 bases in between. The CDR3 has 13 residues. Germline loops: CDR1 LNHNV, CDR2 YYDKDF (reference sequence). The sample was tumor-infiltrating naive CD4+ T cells sorted from the breast tumor. Noted subset: naive CD4+ T cells, CD4+CD45RA+CD25-. This chain uses TRBV15 with TRBJ2-1; no clear D gene. This TCR was sampled from a female donor with breast cancer. The CDR3 region is CATSRDYRSEQFF. The DNA for the CDR3 is TGTGCCACCAGCAGAGATTACCGGAGTGAGCAGTTCTTC.